The clone carrying this TCR beta chain occurred once. Its antigen is currently unknown. The sample belongs to a study of T cells in localized non-small cell lung cancer. The method was immunoSEQ multiplex PCR; TCRdb's version includes in-frame clones alone and lacks a portion of them. The sample has around 100,000 clones; 87% are singletons. The junction had 6 bases not matched to a gene; V was cut back by 6 bases and J by 3 bases. The CDR3 has 14 residues. Germline V gene data show CDR1 as MNHEY and CDR2 as SVGAGI. Broader study findings: A median of about 50 clones ranked among the top 100 in tumor appeared in adjacent lung. Because only a single region of the tumor was sequenced, heterogeneity remains possible. Overall survival was longer when the density of T cells in the blood was higher.

The rearrangement joins TRBV6-5 to TRBJ2-7; 9 bases agree with TRBD1. This specimen was peripheral blood, taken before any cancer treatment. The sequence was obtained from a man between 35 and 75 years old with stage I squamous cell lung carcinoma. The CDR3 spells CASSLTGGVYEQYF. The CDR3, as DNA: TGTGCCAGCAGCCTGACAGGGGGGGTCTACGAGCAGTACTTC.